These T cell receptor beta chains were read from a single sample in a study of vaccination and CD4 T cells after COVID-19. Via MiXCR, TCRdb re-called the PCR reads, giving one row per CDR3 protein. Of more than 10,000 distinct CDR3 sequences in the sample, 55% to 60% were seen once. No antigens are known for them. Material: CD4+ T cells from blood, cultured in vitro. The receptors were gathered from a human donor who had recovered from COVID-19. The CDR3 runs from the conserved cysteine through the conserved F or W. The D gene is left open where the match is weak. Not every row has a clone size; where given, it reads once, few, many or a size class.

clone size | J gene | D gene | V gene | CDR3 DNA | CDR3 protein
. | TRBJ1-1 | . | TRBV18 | TGTGCCAGCTCACCACAAGAGCTGAACACTGAAGCTTTCTTT | CASSPQELNTEAFF
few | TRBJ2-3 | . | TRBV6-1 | TGTGCCAGCAGTGAAAGGGCAGGGTTGGGGACGCAGTATTTT | CASSERAGLGTQYF
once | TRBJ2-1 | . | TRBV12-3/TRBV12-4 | TGTGCCAGCACCAAGGGAGGGGGGAATTACAATGAGCAGTTCTTC | CASTKGGGNYNEQFF
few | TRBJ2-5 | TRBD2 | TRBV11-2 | TGTGCCAGCAGCTTAAGCGAGAACCGGGGGGGCTTTGAGACCCAGTACTTC | CASSLSENRGGFETQYF
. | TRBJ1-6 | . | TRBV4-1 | TGCGCCAGCAGCCAAGGGGGAGGAAGGAGCTCCTATAATTCACCCCTCCACTTT | CASSQGGGRSSYNSPLHF
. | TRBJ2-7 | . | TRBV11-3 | TGTGCCAGCAGCTTACGGAGGGTTGGGTCCTACGAGCAGTACTTC | CASSLRRVGSYEQYF
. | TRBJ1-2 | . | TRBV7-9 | TGTGCCAGCAGCGATCTCAGGGGAGACTATGGCTACACCTTC | CASSDLRGDYGYTF
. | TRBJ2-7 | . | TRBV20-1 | TGCAGTGCTAGAGATCCTGGGGGGATGGAATACGAGCAGTACTTC | CSARDPGGMEYEQYF
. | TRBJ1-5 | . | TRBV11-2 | TGTGCCAGCAGCTTAGGAGATCCCGCAGTAATGAAGAGACAGCCCCAGCATTTT | CASSLGDPAVMKRQPQHF
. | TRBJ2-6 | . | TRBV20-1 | TGCAGTGCTTCATATTCTAGCTCTGGGGCCAACGTCCTGACTTTC | CSASYSSSGANVLTF
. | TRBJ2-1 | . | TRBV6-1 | TGTGCCAGCACGGTGTACAATGAGCAGTTCTTC | CASTVYNEQFF
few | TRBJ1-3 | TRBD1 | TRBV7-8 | TGTGCCAGCAGTCTTTTGACAGGGGATGCTTCTGGAAACACCATATATTTT | CASSLLTGDASGNTIYF
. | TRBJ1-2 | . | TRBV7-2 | TGTGCCAGCAGCTTACAGGGAAGTGCTAGCTATGGCTACACCTTC | CASSLQGSASYGYTF
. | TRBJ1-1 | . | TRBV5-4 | TGTGCCAGCAGCTCCCCCAGGAACACTGAAGCTTTCTTT | CASSSPRNTEAFF
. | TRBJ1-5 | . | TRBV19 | TGTGCCAGTAGACCTCTCGAGGGGGGAAATCAGCCCCAGCATTTT | CASRPLEGGNQPQHF
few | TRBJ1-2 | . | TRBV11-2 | TGTGCCAGCAGCCGCGCCCACCAATTCAGCCCCGATGGCTACACCTTC | CASSRAHQFSPDGYTF
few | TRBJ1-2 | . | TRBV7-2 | TGTGCCAGCATATGGAACAGAAAGGGGTATGGCTACACCTTC | CASIWNRKGYGYTF
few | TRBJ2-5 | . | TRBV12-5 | TGTGCTAGTGGTTTGGTGAGTGGGGCGACCCAGTACTTC | CASGLVSGATQYF
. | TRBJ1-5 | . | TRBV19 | TGTGCCAGTAGCCCACCCCCAGGTCGAGGTCAGCCCCAGCATTTT | CASSPPPGRGQPQHF
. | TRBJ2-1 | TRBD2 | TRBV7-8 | TGTGCCAGCAGCCAACGCGGACTAGCGGGGGACAATGAGCAGTTCTTC | CASSQRGLAGDNEQFF
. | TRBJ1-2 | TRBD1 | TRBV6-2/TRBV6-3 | TGTGCCAGCAGGACAGGGGTGGTCGATGGCTACACCTTC | CASRTGVVDGYTF
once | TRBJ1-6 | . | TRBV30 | TGTGCCTGGAGTGTACGTTTAGGGATTAGCCGCCGTTCACCCCTCCACTTT | CAWSVRLGISRRSPLHF
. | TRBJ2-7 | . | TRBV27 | TGTACCAGCAGCCCACTTTTAGGCGCGAGGAGCTCCTACGAGCAGTACTTC | CTSSPLLGARSSYEQYF
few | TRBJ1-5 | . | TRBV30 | TGTGCCTGGAGTCCGGCGTGGGGCAATCAGCCCCAGCATTTT | CAWSPAWGNQPQHF
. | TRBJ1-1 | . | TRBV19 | TGTGCCAGTACCCCCGGATCGAGTTCCGGGACGGGTAACACTGAAGCTTTCTTT | CASTPGSSSGTGNTEAFF
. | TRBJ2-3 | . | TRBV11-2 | TGTGCCAGCAGCTCCGAGGGCAGGGCTCCAGATACGCAGTATTTT | CASSSEGRAPDTQYF
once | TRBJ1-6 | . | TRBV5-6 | TGTGCCAGCAGTTCGATTGATCTTTTAGGGTCACCCCTCCACTTT | CASSSIDLLGSPLHF
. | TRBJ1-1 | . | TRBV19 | TGTGCCAGTAGTACCCCGGGAGCATCGGAAGCTTTCTTT | CASSTPGASEAFF
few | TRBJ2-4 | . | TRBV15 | TGTGCCACCAGGCGAACTCATCGGGACATGTACTTC | CATRRTHRDMYF
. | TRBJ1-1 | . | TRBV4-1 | TGCGCCAGCAGCCAAGGGATGCGGATTGTAAACACTGAAGCTTTCTTT | CASSQGMRIVNTEAFF
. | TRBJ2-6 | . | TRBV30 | TGTGCCTGGAGGAAGGCCGGGGAGGCTGGGGCCAACGTCCTGACTTTC | CAWRKAGEAGANVLTF
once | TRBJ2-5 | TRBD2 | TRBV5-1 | TGCGCCAGCAGCTCTACTAGCGGGGAGGGATGGGAGACCCAGTACTTC | CASSSTSGEGWETQYF
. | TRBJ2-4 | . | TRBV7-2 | TGTGCCAGCAGCCATTACCCAGGGGAGGGGAACATTCAGTACTTC | CASSHYPGEGNIQYF
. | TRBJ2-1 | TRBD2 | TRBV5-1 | TGCGCCAGCAGCTTGGCCCCCCAGCGGGGGGACAATGAGCAGTTCTTC | CASSLAPQRGDNEQFF
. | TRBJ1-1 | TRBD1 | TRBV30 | TGTGCCTGGGCGAATGACAGGGTCACTGAAGCTTTCTTT | CAWANDRVTEAFF
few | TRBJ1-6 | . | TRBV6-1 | TGTGCCAGCACCTTAGGGTATAATTCACCCCTCCACTTT | CASTLGYNSPLHF
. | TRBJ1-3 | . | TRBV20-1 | TGCAGTGCCCACGTGTGGGAAAGCTCTGGAAACACCATATATTTT | CSAHVWESSGNTIYF
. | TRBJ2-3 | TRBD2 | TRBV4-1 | TGCGCCAGCAGCCAAGGGGGAGGGCGGGCGTACACAGATACGCAGTATTTT | CASSQGGGRAYTDTQYF
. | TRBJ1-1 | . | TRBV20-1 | TGCAGTGCTAGGGGGCCGCAGAACACTGAAGCTTTCTTT | CSARGPQNTEAFF
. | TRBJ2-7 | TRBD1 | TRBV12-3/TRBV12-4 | TGTGCCAGCAGACCCCGGGACAGGGTATACGAGCAGTACTTC | CASRPRDRVYEQYF
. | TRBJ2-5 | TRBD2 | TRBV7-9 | TGTGCCAGCAGCTTAATGCCCCCGGGGGGGAGAGAGACCCAGTACTTC | CASSLMPPGGRETQYF
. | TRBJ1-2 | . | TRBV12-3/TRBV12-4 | TGTGCCAGCAGTTTATTGGGACCGAAAGGGGGTGGCTACACCTTC | CASSLLGPKGGGYTF
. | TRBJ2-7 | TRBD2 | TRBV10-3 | TGTGCCATCACTGGACTAGCGGGGTCCCACGAGCAGTACTTC | CAITGLAGSHEQYF
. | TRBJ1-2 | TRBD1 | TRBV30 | TGTGCCTGGAGTGGCGACAGGGGGCAAGATTACAACTATGGCTACACCTTC | CAWSGDRGQDYNYGYTF
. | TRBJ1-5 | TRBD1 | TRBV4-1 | TGCGCCAGCAGCCAAACGACAGGGCAATCTGGTCAGCCCCAGCATTTT | CASSQTTGQSGQPQHF
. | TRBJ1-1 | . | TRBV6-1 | TGTGCCAGCAGTGAAGGGACGATGATGAACACTGAAGCTTTCTTT | CASSEGTMMNTEAFF
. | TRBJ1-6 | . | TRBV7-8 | TGTGCCAGCAGCTTAGGTGGGTTGGAGAATTCACCCCTCCACTTT | CASSLGGLENSPLHF
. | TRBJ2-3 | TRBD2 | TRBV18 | TGTGCCAGCTCACCTACTAGCGGGGGCGGCACAGATACGCAGTATTTT | CASSPTSGGGTDTQYF
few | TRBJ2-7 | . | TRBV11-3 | TGTGCCAGCAGCACCCGCGGGACCCTTCCAATTGAATACTTC | CASSTRGTLPIEYF
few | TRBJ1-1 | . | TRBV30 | TGTGCCTGGACCCGACCCGGACAGTTAAAAGCTTTCTTT | CAWTRPGQLKAFF
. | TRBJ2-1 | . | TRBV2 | TGTGCCAGCAGCACAGAAGACTGGGCCAATGAGCAGTTCTTC | CASSTEDWANEQFF
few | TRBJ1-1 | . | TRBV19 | TGTGCCAGTAGTATGGGGGAAGTCTTAGGGGTCACTGAAGCTTTCTTT | CASSMGEVLGVTEAFF
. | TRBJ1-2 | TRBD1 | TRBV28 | TGTGCCAGCAGTGGGACAACAGGGGGGGCCTATGGCTACACCTTC | CASSGTTGGAYGYTF
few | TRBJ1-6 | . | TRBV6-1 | TGTGCCAGCAGTGAATTTCGGGACGGTTCACCCCTCCACTTT | CASSEFRDGSPLHF
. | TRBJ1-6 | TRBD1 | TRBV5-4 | TGTGCCAGCAGCCAACCGGGACAGGGTGTTGGTTCACCCCTCCACTTT | CASSQPGQGVGSPLHF
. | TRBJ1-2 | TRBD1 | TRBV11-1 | TGTGCCAGCAGCTACGACAGGGAAGCTAACTATGGCTACACCTTC | CASSYDREANYGYTF
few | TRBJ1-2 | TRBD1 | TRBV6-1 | TGTGCCAGCAGCCCACAGGGGGAGAACTATGGCTACACCTTC | CASSPQGENYGYTF